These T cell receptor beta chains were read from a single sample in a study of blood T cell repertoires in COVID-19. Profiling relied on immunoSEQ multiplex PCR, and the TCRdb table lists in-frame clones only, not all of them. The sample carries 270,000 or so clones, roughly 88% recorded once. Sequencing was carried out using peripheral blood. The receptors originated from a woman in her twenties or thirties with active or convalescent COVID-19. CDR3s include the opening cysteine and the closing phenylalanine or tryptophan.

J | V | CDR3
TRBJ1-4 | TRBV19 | CASENRGPGEKLFF
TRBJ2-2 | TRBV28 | CASSAAGGPDGELFF
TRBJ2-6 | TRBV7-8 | CASSSGQGALSGANVLTF
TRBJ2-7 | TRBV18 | CASSLSRDRPYEQYF
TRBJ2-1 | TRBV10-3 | CAISESSQGRFF
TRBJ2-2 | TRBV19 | CASTGGRTGELFF
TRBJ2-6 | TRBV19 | CASSLRAGGLLSGANVLTF
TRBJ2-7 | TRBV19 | CASSIGTSYEQYF
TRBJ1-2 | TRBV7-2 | CASSLEVGAGYTF
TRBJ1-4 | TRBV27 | CASSLRGTGNEKLFF
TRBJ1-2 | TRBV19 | CASSIIGPGDNSYGYTF
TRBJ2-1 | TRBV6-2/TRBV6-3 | CASSWGGENEQFF
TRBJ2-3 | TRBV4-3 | CASSQVLRQGADTQYF
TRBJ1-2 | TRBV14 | CASSQVGTVYGYTF
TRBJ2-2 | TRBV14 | CASSQRTGRGTGELFF
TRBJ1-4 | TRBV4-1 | CASSQDLRDRKFF
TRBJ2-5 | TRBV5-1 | CASSWSGGGQETQYF
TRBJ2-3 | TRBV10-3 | CAISESKSVRGADTQYF
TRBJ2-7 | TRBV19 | CASRGSGIFSYEQYF
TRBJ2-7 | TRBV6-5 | CASSPRTLYEQYF
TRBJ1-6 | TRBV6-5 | CASRGEGRRSPLHF
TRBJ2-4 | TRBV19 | CASSARRGMTKNIQYF
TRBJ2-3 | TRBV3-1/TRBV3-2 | CASSAGLAGGLTDTQYF
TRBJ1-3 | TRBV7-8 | CASSLNLGDRVPGNTIYF
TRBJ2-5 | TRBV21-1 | CASSKAWASGGPQETQYF
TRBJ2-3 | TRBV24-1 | CATSDPQGAGDTQYF
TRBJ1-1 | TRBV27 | CASSSGVITEAFF